The clone carrying this T cell receptor beta chain has ten or more counts. The data are from a study of shared clonotypes between healthy human individuals. This CDR3 comprises 15 residues. Trimming removed 4 bases from V and 3 bases from J, with 13 bases in between. CDR1 is MNHNS, CDR2 SASEGT, per germline. Sequencing used immunoSEQ multiplex PCR; TCRdb keeps in-frame clones, though not all of them. The sample shows more than 2 million clones, roughly 94% of them seen only once. This receptor was taken from a man between 18 and 29 years old in good health. Sequencing was performed on naive CD4+ T cells sorted from blood. Subset denoted: CD45RA+ positively selected. The chain links TRBV6-1 to TRBJ1-5; TRBD1 might be the D (6 bases). This chain's CDR3 is CASSGGAIVNQPQHF. The DNA for the CDR3 is TGTGCCAGCAGTGGGGGGGCCATTGTCAATCAGCCCCAGCATTTT.